This T cell receptor beta chain was identified in a study of T cell responses to AZD1222 COVID-19 vaccine. Study observations and caveats: Regions left unmutated in variants are reportedly the target of nearly half of spike-specific TCRs. Across spike, vaccine-associated CD4 TCRs were found, dominant at 160-218 and 743-854. White British ancestry dominated among donors, who included more females, and clonal diversity was possibly underestimated. In all cases, repertoires were sampled only after the peak T cell response.

Profiled with immunoSEQ multiplex PCR; TCRdb holds only in-frame clones, not every one. This sample has 120,000 to 150,000 clones, with 80% to 95% found just once. Trimming stripped 5 bases from V and 0 bases from J, with 17 bases between. The length of the CDR3 is 16 residues. Germline loops: CDR1 SGHTA, CDR2 FQGNSA. Comments on this clone: Antigen specificity is unknown.

This specimen consisted of peripheral blood, obtained on day 0 of MenACWY control vaccination. V is TRBV7-2 and J is TRBJ2-7, with a tentative D call TRBD1 (5 bases). The sequence was collected from an adult in good health. The CDR3 DNA sequence: TGTGCCAGCAGCCTGATGGCGACAGCGAGCTCCTACGAGCAGTACTTC. As protein: CASSLMATASSYEQYF.